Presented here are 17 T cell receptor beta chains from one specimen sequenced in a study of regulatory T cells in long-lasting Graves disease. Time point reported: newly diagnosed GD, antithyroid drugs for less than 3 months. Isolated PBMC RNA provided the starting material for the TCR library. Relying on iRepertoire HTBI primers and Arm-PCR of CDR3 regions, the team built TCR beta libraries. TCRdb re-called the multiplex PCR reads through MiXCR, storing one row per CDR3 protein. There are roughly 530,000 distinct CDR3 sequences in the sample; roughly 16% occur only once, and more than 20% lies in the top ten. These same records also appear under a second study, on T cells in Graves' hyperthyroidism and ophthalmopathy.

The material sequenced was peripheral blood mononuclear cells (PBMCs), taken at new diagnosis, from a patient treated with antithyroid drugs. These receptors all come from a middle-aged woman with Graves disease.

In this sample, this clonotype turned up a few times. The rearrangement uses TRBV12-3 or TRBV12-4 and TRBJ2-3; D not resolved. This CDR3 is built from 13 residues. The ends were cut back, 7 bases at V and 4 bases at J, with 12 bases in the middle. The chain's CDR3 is CASNSHGSDTQYF. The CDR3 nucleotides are TGTGCCAGCAACAGCCATGGATCAGATACGCAGTATTTT.

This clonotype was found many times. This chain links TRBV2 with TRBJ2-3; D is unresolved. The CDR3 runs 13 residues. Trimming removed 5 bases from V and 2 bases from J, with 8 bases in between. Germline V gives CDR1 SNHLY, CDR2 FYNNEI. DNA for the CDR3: TGTGCCAGCAGTAAACCATTCACAGATACGCAGTATTTT. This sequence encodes CASSKPFTDTQYF.

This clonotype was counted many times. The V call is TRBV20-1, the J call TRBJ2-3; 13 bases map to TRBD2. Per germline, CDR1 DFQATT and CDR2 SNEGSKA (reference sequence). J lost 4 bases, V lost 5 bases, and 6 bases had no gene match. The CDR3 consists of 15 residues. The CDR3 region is CSASLAGGPADTQYF. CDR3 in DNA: TGCAGTGCTTCACTAGCGGGGGGGCCAGCAGATACGCAGTATTTT.

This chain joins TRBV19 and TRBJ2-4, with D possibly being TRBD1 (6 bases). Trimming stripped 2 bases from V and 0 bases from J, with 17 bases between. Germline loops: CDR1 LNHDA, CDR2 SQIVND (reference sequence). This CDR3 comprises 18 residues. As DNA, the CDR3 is TGTGCCAGTAGTATACGCAGGGGAGAAGCCTTAGCCAAAAACATTCAGTACTTC. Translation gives CASSIRRGEALAKNIQYF.

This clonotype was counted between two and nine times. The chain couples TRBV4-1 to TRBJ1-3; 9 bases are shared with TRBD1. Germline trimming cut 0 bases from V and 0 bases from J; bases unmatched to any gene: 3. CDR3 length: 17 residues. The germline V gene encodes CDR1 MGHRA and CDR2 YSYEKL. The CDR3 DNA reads TGCGCCAGCAGCCAAGAGGGACAGGGTTTCTCTGGAAACACCATATATTTT. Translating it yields CASSQEGQGFSGNTIYF.

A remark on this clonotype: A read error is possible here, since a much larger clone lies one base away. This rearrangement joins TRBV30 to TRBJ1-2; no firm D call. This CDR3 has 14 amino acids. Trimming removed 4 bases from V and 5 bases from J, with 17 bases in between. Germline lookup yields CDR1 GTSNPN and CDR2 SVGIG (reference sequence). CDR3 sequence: CAWISRAWRYGYTF. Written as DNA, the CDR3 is TGTGCCTGGATCTCCCGAGCGTGGCGGTATGGCTACACCTTC.

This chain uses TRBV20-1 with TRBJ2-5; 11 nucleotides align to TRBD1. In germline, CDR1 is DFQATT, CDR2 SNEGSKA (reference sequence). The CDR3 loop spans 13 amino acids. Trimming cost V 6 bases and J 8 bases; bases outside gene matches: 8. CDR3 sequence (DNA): TGCAGTGCCTCGGCGGGACAGGGGGTAACCCAGTACTTC. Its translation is CSASAGQGVTQYF.

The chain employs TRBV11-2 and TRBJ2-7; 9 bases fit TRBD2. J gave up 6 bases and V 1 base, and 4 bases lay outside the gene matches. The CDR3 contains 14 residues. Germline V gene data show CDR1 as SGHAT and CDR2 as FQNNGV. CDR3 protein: CASSLGTLAGEQYF. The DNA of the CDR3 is TGTGCCAGCAGCTTAGGTACACTAGCGGGCGAGCAGTACTTC.

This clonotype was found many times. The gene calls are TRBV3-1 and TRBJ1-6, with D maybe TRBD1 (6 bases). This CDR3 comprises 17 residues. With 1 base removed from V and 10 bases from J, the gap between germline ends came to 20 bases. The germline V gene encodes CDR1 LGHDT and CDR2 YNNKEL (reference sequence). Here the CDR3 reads CASSQGVAGTSESPLHF. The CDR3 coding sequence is TGTGCCAGCAGCCAAGGCGTCGCTGGGACATCGGAATCACCCCTCCACTTT.

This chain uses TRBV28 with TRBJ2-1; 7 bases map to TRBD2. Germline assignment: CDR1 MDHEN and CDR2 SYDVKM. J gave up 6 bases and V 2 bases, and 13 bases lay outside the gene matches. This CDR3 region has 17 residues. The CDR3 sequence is CASSLESRQGGGNEQFF. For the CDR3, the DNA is TGTGCCAGCAGTTTAGAGAGTAGGCAGGGCGGGGGCAATGAGCAGTTCTTC.

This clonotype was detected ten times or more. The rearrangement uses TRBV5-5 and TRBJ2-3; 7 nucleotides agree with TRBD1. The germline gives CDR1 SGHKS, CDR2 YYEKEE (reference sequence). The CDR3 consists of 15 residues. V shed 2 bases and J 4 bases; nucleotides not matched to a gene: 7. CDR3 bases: TGTGCCAGCAGCTTCCTACAGGGGTTGGCAGATACGCAGTATTTT. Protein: CASSFLQGLADTQYF.

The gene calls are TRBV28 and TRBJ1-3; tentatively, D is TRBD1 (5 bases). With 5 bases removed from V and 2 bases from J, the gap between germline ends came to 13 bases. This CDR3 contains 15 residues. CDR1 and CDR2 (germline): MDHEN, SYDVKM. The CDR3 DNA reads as TGTGCCAGCAGTCCGGGGCTGGGAACTGGAAACACCATATATTTT. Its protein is CASSPGLGTGNTIYF.

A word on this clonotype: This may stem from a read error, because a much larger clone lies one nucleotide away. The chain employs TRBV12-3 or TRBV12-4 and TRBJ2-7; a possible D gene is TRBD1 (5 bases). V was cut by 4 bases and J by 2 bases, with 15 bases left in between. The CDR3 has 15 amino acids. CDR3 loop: CASSSTKGRAYEQYF. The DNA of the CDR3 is TGTGCCAGCAGTTCCACCAAGGGCAGGGCCTACGAGCAGTACTTC.

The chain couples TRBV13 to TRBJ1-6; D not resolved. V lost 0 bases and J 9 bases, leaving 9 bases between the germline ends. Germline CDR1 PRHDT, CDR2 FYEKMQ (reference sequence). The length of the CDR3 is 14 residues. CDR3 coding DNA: TGTGCCAGCAGCTTAGGGGCGGGGAGTTCACCCCTCCACTTT. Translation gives CASSLGAGSSPLHF.

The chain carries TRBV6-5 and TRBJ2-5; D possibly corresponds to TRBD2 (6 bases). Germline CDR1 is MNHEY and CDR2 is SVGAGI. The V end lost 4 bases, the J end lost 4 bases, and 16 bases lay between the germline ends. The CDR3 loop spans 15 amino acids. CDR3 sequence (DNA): TGTGCCAGCAGTTCCAGCCTAGCGTCACGAGAGACCCAGTACTTC. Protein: CASSSSLASRETQYF.

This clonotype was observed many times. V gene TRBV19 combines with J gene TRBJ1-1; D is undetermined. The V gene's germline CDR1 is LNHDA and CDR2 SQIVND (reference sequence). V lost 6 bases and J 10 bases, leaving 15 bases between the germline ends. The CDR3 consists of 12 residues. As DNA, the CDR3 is TGTGCCAGTAGGATCGGGAACACGGGAGCTTTCTTT. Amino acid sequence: CASRIGNTGAFF.

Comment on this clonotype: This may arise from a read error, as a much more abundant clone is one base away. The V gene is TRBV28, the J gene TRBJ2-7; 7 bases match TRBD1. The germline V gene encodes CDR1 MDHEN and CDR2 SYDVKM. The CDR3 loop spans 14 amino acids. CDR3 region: CASRKQGWVYGQYF. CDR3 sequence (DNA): TGTGCCAGCAGGAAACAGGGGTGGGTCTACGGGCAGTACTTC.